This is a list of T cell receptor beta chains from one sample in a study of T cells after yellow fever vaccination. TCRdb used MiXCR to reprocess the 5' RACE reads, holding one entry per CDR3 protein. The sample holds a few hundred thousand distinct CDR3 sequences, about a sixth seen once. This specimen was PBMCs, taken less than 6 days after the first yellow fever vaccination. The receptors shown here come from a man aged 18 to 35 who received the YFV17D yellow fever vaccine. Each CDR3 is given with its conserved first and last residue. A D gene is named only where the DNA matches it firmly. Not all rows give a size; the values are once, few, many and, for expanded clones, a class.

V gene,clone size,D gene,J gene,CDR3 protein,CDR3 DNA
TRBV7-2,many,.,TRBJ1-2,CASASPPIYGYTF,TGTGCCAGCGCCTCACCGCCTATTTATGGCTACACCTTC
TRBV4-1,.,.,TRBJ2-3,CASSQDAPGSSTDTQYF,TGCGCCAGCAGCCAAGATGCCCCGGGATCTAGCACAGATACGCAGTATTTT
TRBV7-2,few,.,TRBJ2-2,CASSLGHPANTGELFF,TGTGCCAGCAGCTTAGGGCACCCCGCGAACACCGGGGAGCTGTTTTTT
TRBV10-3,.,TRBD1,TRBJ2-1,CAIRGQVGGEQFF,TGTGCCATCAGGGGACAGGTTGGTGGTGAGCAGTTCTTC
TRBV7-9,few,.,TRBJ2-2,CASSLLTDTGELFF,TGTGCCAGCAGCTTACTAACCGACACCGGGGAGCTGTTTTTT
TRBV6-4,.,TRBD1,TRBJ2-1,CASSPSPTGGLGDEQFF,TGTGCCAGCAGTCCCTCCCCGACAGGGGGCTTGGGGGATGAGCAGTTCTTC
TRBV6-1,.,.,TRBJ2-6,CASSPSGYSGANVLTF,TGTGCCAGCAGCCCTTCAGGGTACTCTGGGGCCAACGTCCTGACTTTC
TRBV7-9,few,.,TRBJ1-1,CASSLSAGEGAFF,TGTGCCAGCAGCTTATCGGCAGGGGAGGGAGCTTTCTTT
TRBV7-9,many,.,TRBJ2-2,CASSFPQGKSGELFF,TGTGCCAGCAGCTTCCCCCAGGGGAAGTCCGGGGAGCTGTTTTTT
TRBV3-1,.,.,TRBJ1-4,CASSQEAGQGNEKLFF,TGTGCCAGCAGCCAAGAGGCCGGGCAGGGTAATGAAAAACTGTTTTTT
TRBV30,few,.,TRBJ1-4,CAWWTFGEKLFF,TGTGCCTGGTGGACCTTTGGTGAAAAACTGTTTTTT
TRBV27,few,.,TRBJ2-6,CASSAEYDSGANVLTF,TGTGCCAGCAGTGCAGAATATGACTCTGGGGCCAACGTCCTGACTTTC
TRBV20-1,.,TRBD2,TRBJ2-1,CSAREGLAGGLHEQFF,TGCAGTGCTAGAGAAGGTCTAGCGGGGGGACTCCATGAGCAGTTCTTC
TRBV5-1,many,TRBD2,TRBJ2-3,CASSLGLAGRTDTQYF,TGCGCCAGCAGCCTAGGACTAGCGGGTCGCACAGATACGCAGTATTTT
TRBV15,.,.,TRBJ2-1,CATSSLAGLRDEQFF,TGTGCCACCAGCAGCCTAGCTGGACTACGGGATGAGCAGTTCTTC
TRBV5-1,many,.,TRBJ2-1,CASSLVMNEQFF,TGCGCCAGCAGCTTGGTCATGAATGAGCAGTTCTTC
TRBV18,few,.,TRBJ1-1,CASSSTDSGEAFF,TGTGCCAGCTCCTCGACCGACAGTGGTGAAGCTTTCTTT
TRBV9,many,TRBD1,TRBJ2-5,CASSPGQGFLTEAQYF,TGTGCCAGCAGCCCGGGACAGGGGTTTCTTACCGAGGCCCAGTACTTC
TRBV12-5,.,TRBD1,TRBJ2-2,CARTGENTGELFF,TGTGCTAGAACAGGGGAGAACACCGGGGAGCTGTTTTTT
TRBV7-2,many,TRBD2,TRBJ2-3,CASRLLAASTDTQYF,TGTGCCAGCAGGCTACTAGCGGCGAGCACAGATACGCAGTATTTT
TRBV20-1,few,.,TRBJ2-2,CSAKESSNTGELFF,TGCAGTGCTAAAGAGTCGTCGAACACCGGGGAGCTGTTTTTT
TRBV25-1,.,TRBD2,TRBJ2-3,CASSGWTSIADTQYF,TGTGCCAGCAGTGGATGGACTAGCATTGCAGATACGCAGTATTTT
TRBV7-2,few,TRBD2,TRBJ2-3,CASSPAGGAWTDTQYF,TGTGCCAGCAGCCCCGCCGGGGGGGCATGGACAGATACGCAGTATTTT
TRBV20-1,few,.,TRBJ2-3,CSQPGLGTTDTQYF,TGCAGTCAGCCCGGGCTGGGGACCACAGATACGCAGTATTTT
TRBV2,few,.,TRBJ2-2,CASRARDWDTGELFF,TGTGCCAGCAGGGCTCGGGACTGGGACACCGGGGAGCTGTTTTTT
TRBV7-2,.,TRBD1,TRBJ2-1,CASSPGQGIWSEQFF,TGTGCCAGCAGCCCCGGACAGGGGATCTGGAGTGAGCAGTTCTTC
TRBV5-1,few,.,TRBJ1-2,CASTSQGGFDGYTF,TGCGCCAGCACCTCACAGGGAGGGTTTGACGGCTACACCTTC
TRBV27,.,.,TRBJ2-7,CASSSGRGGQLYEQYF,TGTGCCAGCAGTTCAGGGCGGGGCGGTCAGCTCTACGAGCAGTACTTC
TRBV4-1,few,TRBD1,TRBJ1-1,CASTERDRGGTEAFF,TGCGCCAGCACCGAAAGGGACAGGGGAGGCACTGAAGCTTTCTTT
TRBV11-2,.,.,TRBJ1-3,CASAESSGNTIYF,TGTGCCAGTGCCGAGAGCTCTGGAAACACCATATATTTT
TRBV2,.,.,TRBJ2-5,CASSNTSYQETQYF,TGTGCCAGCAGTAATACTAGCTACCAAGAGACCCAGTACTTC
TRBV4-3,.,TRBD2,TRBJ2-3,CASSERLAGGLPSTDTQYF,TGCGCCAGCAGCGAACGACTAGCGGGGGGGCTACCTAGCACAGATACGCAGTATTTT
TRBV6-2/TRBV6-3,.,.,TRBJ1-5,CASSKGFADSSNQPQHF,TGTGCCAGCAGTAAAGGTTTCGCCGACAGCTCTAATCAGCCCCAGCATTTT
TRBV29-1,.,.,TRBJ2-3,CSVERGGGTDTQYF,TGCAGCGTTGAACGGGGCGGGGGCACAGATACGCAGTATTTT